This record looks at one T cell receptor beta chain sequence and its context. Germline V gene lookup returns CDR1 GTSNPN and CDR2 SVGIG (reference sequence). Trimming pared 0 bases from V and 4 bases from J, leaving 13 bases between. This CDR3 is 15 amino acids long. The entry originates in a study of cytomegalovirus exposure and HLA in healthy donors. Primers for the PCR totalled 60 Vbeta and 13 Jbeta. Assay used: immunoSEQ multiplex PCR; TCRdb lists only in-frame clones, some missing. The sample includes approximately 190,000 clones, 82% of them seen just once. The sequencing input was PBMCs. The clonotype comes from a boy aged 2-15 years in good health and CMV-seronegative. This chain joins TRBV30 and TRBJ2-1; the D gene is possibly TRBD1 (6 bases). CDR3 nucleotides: TGTGCCTGGAGTGTGGGGGCCCTCCTATACAATGAGCAGTTCTTC. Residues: CAWSVGALLYNEQFF.